The 5 T cell receptor beta chains reported below all come from one sample, sequenced in a study of vaccination effects on CD4 cells after COVID-19. The antigens of these receptors remain unknown. Measured with immunoSEQ multiplex PCR; TCRdb has only the in-frame clones, and not every one. The table includes nearly 50,000 clones, under 85% detected once. Cells that had been cultured for less than 13 days were the source of isolated CD4+ T cells. Their SARS-CoV-2 infection, verified by PCR, occurred between March and December 2020. The cohort was immunized with two doses of either the BNT162b2 or mRNA-1273 vaccine. Sequencing used CD4+ T cells from PBMCs cultured without peptide, obtained after COVID-19 vaccination. The receptors here all came from a human donor who had a prior SARS-CoV-2 infection.

The chain links TRBV4-2 to TRBJ1-4; D ambiguous. Trimming cost V 0 bases and J 5 bases, with 7 bases left between them. Per germline, CDR1 LGHNA and CDR2 YNFKEQ. This CDR3 spans 14 amino acids. CDR3 DNA: TGTGCCAGCAGCCAAGATGAAGGGAATGAAAAACTGTTTTTT. It translates to CASSQDEGNEKLFF.

The chain recombines TRBV5-4 with TRBJ1-6; D perhaps matches TRBD1 (5 bases). Germline lookup yields CDR1 SGHNT and CDR2 YYREEE (reference sequence). V dropped 4 bases and J dropped 7 bases, with 15 bases sitting between them. This CDR3 is 15 amino acids long. The CDR3 here is CASSGQGLGNSPLHF. The CDR3 coding sequence is TGTGCCAGCAGCGGTCAGGGATTAGGGAATTCACCCCTCCACTTT.

This chain joins TRBV7-2 and TRBJ2-5; no clear D gene. The CDR3 extends over 12 amino acids. V lost 5 bases and J lost 3, with 7 bases in between. Germline loops: CDR1 SGHTA, CDR2 FQGNSA. CDR3 DNA sequence: TGTGCCAGCAGCCTACTCAAAGAGACCCAGTACTTC. This codes for CASSLLKETQYF.

With regard to this clone: Other DNA sequences from this sample encode an identical CDR3 as well. V and J are TRBV5-6 and TRBJ2-1, with 7 bases identical to TRBD1. The CDR3 is 16 amino acids. The V gene end was trimmed by 2 bases and the J gene end by 4 bases; junction bases not matched to a gene: 9. Germline V lookup: CDR1 SGHDT, CDR2 YYEEEE. The CDR3 DNA reads TGTGCCAGCAGCTTAACAGGGGCAAATTTATACAATGAGCAGTTCTTC. The encoded protein is CASSLTGANLYNEQFF. The complete variable domain, with remaining parts taken from reference TRBV5-6 and TRBJ2-1, reads DAGVTQSPTHLIKTRGQQVTLRCSPKSGHDTVSWYQQALGQGPQFIFQYYEEEERQRGNFPDRFSGHQFPNYSSELNVNALLLGDSALYLCASSLTGANLYNEQFFGPGTRLTVL.

The chain uses TRBV25-1 and TRBJ2-1; D may be TRBD1 or TRBD2 (7 bases each). CDR3 length: 15 amino acids. Germline CDR1 reads MGHDK; CDR2 reads SYGVNS. V was pared by 1 base and J by 7 bases, with 14 bases between. The CDR3 spells CASSEFSRGGNEQFF. The CDR3 nucleotides read TGTGCCAGCAGTGAATTCTCCAGGGGGGGGAATGAGCAGTTCTTC.